The T cell receptor (beta chain) under discussion was sequenced for a study of cytomegalovirus exposure and HLA in healthy donors. Study as a whole: The same platform as the approximately 670 first-cohort repertoires was used for the 95 to 150 validation repertoires, a later analysis reported.

Sequencing was performed with immunoSEQ multiplex PCR; in TCRdb, only in-frame clones are kept and a portion is missing. The data show about 220,000 clones, with around nine tenths seen just once and around 3% held by the top ten. Germline V lookup: CDR1 SGHRS, CDR2 YFSETQ. CDR3 length equals 14 residues. Trimming took 5 bases from V and 2 from J; bases not matched to a gene: 5. This clone was counted between two and nine times. Specimen: PBMCs. The gene calls are TRBV5-1 and TRBJ2-7; 9 bases agree with TRBD1. The receptor's source is a man younger than 35 in good health and CMV-seronegative. The CDR3 DNA reads as TGCGCCAGCAGTCCCGGACAGGGGCCCTACGAGCAGTACTTC. Translating gives CASSPGQGPYEQYF.